This note documents a single T cell receptor beta chain sequence. Its cognate antigen is unknown. Other DNA variants within this sample encode the same CDR3. The sample originates from a study of OX40 agonist ivuxolimab in advanced cancers. Study-wide points: Some nonresponders likewise displayed low normalized T-cell clonal expansion. The CD4+ and CD8+ T cells in the blood had expanded clonally by week 6 at 0.1 to 3.0 mg/kg. CD8+ T cells (on average) carried more expanded clones than CD4+ T cells.

Generated by immunoSEQ multiplex PCR, the TCRdb table keeps only in-frame clones and is missing some. In the table there are roughly 34,000 clones, 84% of which are singletons. Samples of blood were obtained at baseline, on cycle 4 day 1, and on cycle 7 day 1. This CDR3 is built from 13 residues. Germline loops: CDR1 SGHVS, CDR2 FNYEAQ. Losses at the gene ends were 5 bases for V and 3 bases for J; bases not matched to a gene: 3. Sequenced here: CD4+ or CD8+ T cells sorted from blood, sampled in a trial of the OX40 agonist ivuxolimab. This chain joins TRBV7-6 and TRBJ2-7; 8 nucleotides agree with TRBD1. The sequence was obtained from an adult with an advanced solid tumor such as melanoma, head and neck, liver or kidney cancer. Written as DNA, the CDR3 is TGTGCCAGCAGCCCAGGACAGGGCTACGAGCAGTACTTC. Translation gives CASSPGQGYEQYF. The whole variable domain, filled in from reference TRBV7-6 and TRBJ2-7, reads GAGVSQSPRYKVTKRGQDVALRCDPISGHVSLYWYRQALGQGPEFLTYFNYEAQQDKSGLPNDRFSAERPEGSISTLTIQRTEQRDSAMYRCASSPGQGYEQYFGPGTRLTVT.